This T cell receptor (beta chain) was sequenced in a study of blood T cell repertoires in COVID-19. Produced via immunoSEQ multiplex PCR; TCRdb's table is partial and in-frame only. The sample lists around 150,000 clones, about 80% occurring once. The germline V gene encodes CDR1 SGHAT and CDR2 FQNNGV. The CDR3 extends over 17 amino acids. V lost 5 bases to trimming and J lost 0 bases; unmatched junction nucleotides: 10. The rearrangement links TRBV11-2 to TRBJ2-3, with 8 nucleotides matching TRBD1. What was sequenced was peripheral blood. The sequence came from a woman at least 80 years old with acute or convalescent COVID-19. The CDR3 region is CASSPWSYRGSTDTQYF. The CDR3 DNA reads TGTGCCAGCAGCCCCTGGAGTTACAGGGGGAGCACAGATACGCAGTATTTT.